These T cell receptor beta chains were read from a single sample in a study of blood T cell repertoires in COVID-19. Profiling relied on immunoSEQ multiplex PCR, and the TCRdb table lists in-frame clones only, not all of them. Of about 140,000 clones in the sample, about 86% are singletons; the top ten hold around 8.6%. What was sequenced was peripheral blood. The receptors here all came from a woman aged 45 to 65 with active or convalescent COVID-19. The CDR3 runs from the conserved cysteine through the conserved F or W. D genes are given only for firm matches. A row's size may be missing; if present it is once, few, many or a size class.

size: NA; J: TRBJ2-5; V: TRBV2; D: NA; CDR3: CASSESPEGTQYF; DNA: TGTGCCAGCAGTGAAAGCCCAGAGGGGACCCAGTACTTC
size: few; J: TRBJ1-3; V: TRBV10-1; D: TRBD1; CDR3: CASFRGDRGGNTIYF; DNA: TGCGCCAGCTTTAGGGGGGACAGGGGAGGAAACACCATATATTTT
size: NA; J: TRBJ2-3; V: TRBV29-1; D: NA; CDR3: CSVAGVDTQYF; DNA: TGCAGCGTCGCCGGAGTGGATACGCAGTATTTT
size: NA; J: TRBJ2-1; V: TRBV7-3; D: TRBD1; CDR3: CASSSGTDNEQFF; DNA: TGTGCCAGCAGCTCTGGGACAGACAATGAGCAGTTCTTC
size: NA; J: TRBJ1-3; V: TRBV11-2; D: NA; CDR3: CASSLAVNTIYF; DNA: TGTGCCAGCAGCCTAGCAGTAAACACCATATATTTT
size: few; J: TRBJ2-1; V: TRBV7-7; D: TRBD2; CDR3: CASSLDLAGGRNEQFF; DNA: TGTGCTAGCAGCTTAGATCTAGCGGGGGGGAGAAATGAGCAGTTCTTC
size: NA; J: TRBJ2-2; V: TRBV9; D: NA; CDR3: CASSVDTFGNTGELFF; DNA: TGTGCCAGCAGCGTAGATACTTTCGGGAACACCGGGGAGCTGTTTTTT
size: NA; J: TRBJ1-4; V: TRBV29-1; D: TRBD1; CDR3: CSVEEGGTGGKLFF; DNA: TGCAGCGTTGAAGAGGGCGGGACAGGCGGTAAACTGTTTTTT
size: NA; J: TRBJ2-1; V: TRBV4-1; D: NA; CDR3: CASSQALGNEQFF; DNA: TGCGCCAGCAGCCAAGCGCTCGGTAATGAGCAGTTCTTC
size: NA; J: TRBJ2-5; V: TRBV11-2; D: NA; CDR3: CASSSLPAGLQETQYF; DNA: TGTGCCAGCAGCTCCCTGCCCGCGGGTCTCCAAGAGACCCAGTACTTC
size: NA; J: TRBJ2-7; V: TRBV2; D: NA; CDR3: CASSARGYEQYF; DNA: TGTGCCAGCAGTGCACGAGGTTACGAGCAGTACTTC
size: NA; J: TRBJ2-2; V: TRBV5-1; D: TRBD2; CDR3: CASSLVAGNTGELFF; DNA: TGCGCCAGCAGCTTGGTAGCGGGAAACACCGGGGAGCTGTTTTTT
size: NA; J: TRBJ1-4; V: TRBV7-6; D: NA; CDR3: CASSTQGGGEKLFF; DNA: TGTGCCAGCAGCACCCAGGGAGGTGGTGAAAAACTGTTTTTT
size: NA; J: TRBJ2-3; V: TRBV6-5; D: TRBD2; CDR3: CASSYRLAGASDTQYF; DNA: TGTGCCAGCAGTTACCGACTAGCGGGAGCTTCGGATACGCAGTATTTT
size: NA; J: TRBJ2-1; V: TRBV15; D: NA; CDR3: CATSRAVGSTQFF; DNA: TGTGCCACCAGCAGAGCAGTCGGGAGTACTCAGTTCTTC
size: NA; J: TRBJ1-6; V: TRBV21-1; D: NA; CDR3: CASSKGGDRGSPLHF; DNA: TGTGCCAGCAGCAAAGGGGGGGACAGGGGGTCACCCCTCCACTTT
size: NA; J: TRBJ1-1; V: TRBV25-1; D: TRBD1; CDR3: CASRPRQGAEAFF; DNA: TGTGCCAGCAGACCCAGACAGGGCGCTGAAGCTTTCTTT
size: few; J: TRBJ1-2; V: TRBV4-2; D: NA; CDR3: CASSQEKGQGWGYTF; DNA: TGTGCCAGCAGCCAAGAGAAAGGACAAGGGTGGGGCTACACCTTC
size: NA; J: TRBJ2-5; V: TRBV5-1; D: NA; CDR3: CASRDTGQNQETQYF; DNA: TGCGCCAGCCGCGATACAGGACAGAACCAAGAGACCCAGTACTTC
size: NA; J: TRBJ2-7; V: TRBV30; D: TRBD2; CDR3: CARSPGLGGEQYF; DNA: TGTGCCCGGAGTCCGGGACTAGGTGGCGAGCAGTACTTC
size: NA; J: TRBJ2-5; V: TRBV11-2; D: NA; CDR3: CASSLSGHQETQYF; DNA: TGTGCCAGCAGCTTATCTGGGCACCAAGAGACCCAGTACTTC
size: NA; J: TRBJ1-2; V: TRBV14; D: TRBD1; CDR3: CASSQNTGGGGYTF; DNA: TGTGCCAGCAGCCAGAACACAGGGGGCGGAGGCTACACCTTC
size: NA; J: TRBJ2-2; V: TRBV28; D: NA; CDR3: CASRLGTTGIGELFF; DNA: TGTGCCAGCAGGTTGGGGACCACAGGGATCGGGGAGCTGTTTTTT
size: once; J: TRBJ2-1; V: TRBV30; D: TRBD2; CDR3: CAWSESGSSYNEQFF; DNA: TGTGCCTGGAGTGAAAGCGGGAGCTCCTACAATGAGCAGTTCTTC
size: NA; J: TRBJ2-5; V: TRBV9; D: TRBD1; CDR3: CASSVEAGGGETQYF; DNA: TGTGCCAGCAGCGTAGAGGCAGGGGGCGGCGAGACCCAGTACTTC